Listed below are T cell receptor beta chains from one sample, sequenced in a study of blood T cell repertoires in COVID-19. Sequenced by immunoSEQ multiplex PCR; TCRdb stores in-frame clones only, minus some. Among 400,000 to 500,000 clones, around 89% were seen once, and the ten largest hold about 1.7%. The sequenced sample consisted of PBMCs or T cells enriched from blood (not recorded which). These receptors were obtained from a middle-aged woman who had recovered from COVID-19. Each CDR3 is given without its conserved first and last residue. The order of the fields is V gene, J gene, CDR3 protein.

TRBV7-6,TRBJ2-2,ASSLGASGTGELF
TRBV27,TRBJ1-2,ASRISGQGSNYGYT
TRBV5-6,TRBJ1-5,ASSQGYQPQH
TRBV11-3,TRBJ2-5,ASSSPGAGEETQY
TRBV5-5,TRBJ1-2,ASSPSTGQGYYGYT
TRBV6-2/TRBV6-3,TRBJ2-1,ASSSPLGAVYNEQF
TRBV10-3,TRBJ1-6,AIGTGTGVSPLH
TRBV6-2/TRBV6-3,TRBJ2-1,ASSSMTSGTYYNEQF
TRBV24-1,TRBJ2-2,ATSDLDIITGELF
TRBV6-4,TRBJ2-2,ASSDSGVTGELF
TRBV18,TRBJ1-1,ASSTSGETEAF
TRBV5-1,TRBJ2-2,ASTDPGQYTGELF
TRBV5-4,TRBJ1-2,ASSFEGGRNGYT
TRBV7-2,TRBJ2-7,ASSLRAGATPYEQY
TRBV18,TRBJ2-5,ASSPGQQETQY
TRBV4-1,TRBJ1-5,ASSQEGQGYQPQH
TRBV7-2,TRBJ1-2,ASSSGTFDYGYT
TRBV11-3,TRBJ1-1,ASSYRTGDGLGEAF
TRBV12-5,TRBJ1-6,ASGLADSPLH
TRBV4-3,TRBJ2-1,ASSQDPWREGGNEQF
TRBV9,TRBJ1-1,ASSVGGTGAEAF
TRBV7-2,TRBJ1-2,ASSLSLRTHYGYT
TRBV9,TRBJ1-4,ASSLTGENEKLF
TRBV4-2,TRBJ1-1,ASSQEPRGTEAF
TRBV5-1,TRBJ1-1,ASSLALNTEAF
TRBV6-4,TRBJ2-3,ASTAKASGTTDTQY
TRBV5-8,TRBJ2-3,ASRPGQTLSWDTQY
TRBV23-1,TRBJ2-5,ASSRSGFFSRREKETQY
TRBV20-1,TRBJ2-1,SASPLAGGHEQF
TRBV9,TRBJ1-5,ASSEGAGNQPQH
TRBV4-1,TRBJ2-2,ASSQELAGAPGRNGELF
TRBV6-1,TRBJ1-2,ASSESPDRRVSGYT
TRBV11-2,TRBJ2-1,ASSLKTRGSLYNEQF
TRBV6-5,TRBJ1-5,ASSETGNQPQH
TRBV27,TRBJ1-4,ASSLYLNEKLF
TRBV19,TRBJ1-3,ASSRDSGNTIY
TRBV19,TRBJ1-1,ASSIRGYTEAF
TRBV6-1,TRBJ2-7,ASSGAENYEQY
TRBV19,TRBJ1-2,ASSTPTGNGYT
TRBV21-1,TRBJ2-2,ASSTGTSRNTGELF
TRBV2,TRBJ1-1,ASSERVNTEAF
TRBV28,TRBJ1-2,ASSFSEGQGSRDGYT
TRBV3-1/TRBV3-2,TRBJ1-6,ASSPGQANSPLH
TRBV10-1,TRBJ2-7,ASSEAQGYEQY
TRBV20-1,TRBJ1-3,SASAGSSVTIY
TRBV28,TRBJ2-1,ASSEGQREGSYNEQF
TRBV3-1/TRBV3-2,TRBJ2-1,ASSQSWRSYNEQF
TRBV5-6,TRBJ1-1,ASRQDRGQNTEAF
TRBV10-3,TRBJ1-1,AIRPGQENTEAF
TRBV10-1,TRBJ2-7,ASSAGLAGANHEQY
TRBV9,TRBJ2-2,ASSPRTVNTGELF